A selection of T cell receptor beta chains follows, all from one sample in a study of T cell changes during pregnancy in multiple sclerosis. Some clones are missing from TCRdb's copy, which holds only in-frame ones; the method was immunoSEQ multiplex PCR. The data contain about 57,000 clones, about 90% of them singletons. Here the sequenced sample was CD4+ T cells from peripheral blood mononuclear cells, taken in the second trimester of pregnancy. These receptors were collected from a female donor with multiple sclerosis, enrolled in a pregnancy study. The CDR3 runs from the conserved cysteine through the conserved F or W. The order of the fields is V gene, D gene, CDR3 length, J gene, clone size, CDR3 protein, CDR3 DNA. A D gene is named only where the DNA matches it firmly. Not every row has a clone size; where given, it reads once, few, many or a size class.

V: TRBV9; D: .; length: 15; J: TRBJ2-7; size: once; CDR3: CASSVAPVKIYEQYF; DNA: TGTGCCAGCAGCGTAGCCCCAGTAAAGATCTACGAGCAGTACTTC
V: TRBV18; D: .; length: 13; J: TRBJ1-2; size: .; CDR3: CASSPGANYGYTF; DNA: TGTGCCAGCTCACCGGGAGCCAACTATGGCTACACCTTC
V: TRBV10-2; D: TRBD1; length: 13; J: TRBJ1-2; size: .; CDR3: CASSVPGQGTYYF; DNA: TGCGCCAGCAGTGTCCCGGGACAGGGGACCTACTACTTC
V: TRBV7-2; D: TRBD1; length: 14; J: TRBJ1-2; size: .; CDR3: CASSSPGGTFGYTF; DNA: TGTGCCAGCAGCTCGCCAGGGGGCACGTTTGGCTACACCTTC
V: TRBV7-9; D: .; length: 16; J: TRBJ2-7; size: .; CDR3: CASSLWGRRVGREQYF; DNA: TGTGCCAGCAGCTTATGGGGTCGCAGGGTCGGTCGGGAGCAGTACTTC
V: TRBV19; D: TRBD1; length: 20; J: TRBJ1-5; size: .; CDR3: CASSIRNLAGDSYSNQPQHF; DNA: TGTGCCAGTAGTATTCGGAACCTGGCCGGGGACAGCTATAGCAATCAGCCCCAGCATTTT
V: TRBV19; D: TRBD1; length: 14; J: TRBJ1-4; size: once; CDR3: CASTSSGGDEKLFF; DNA: TGTGCCAGTACGAGTTCAGGGGGCGACGAAAAACTGTTTTTT
V: TRBV29-1; D: .; length: 14; J: TRBJ2-5; size: .; CDR3: CSVVQFLPQETQYF; DNA: TGCAGTGTTGTACAGTTCCTCCCCCAAGAGACCCAGTACTTC
V: TRBV6-5; D: TRBD1; length: 14; J: TRBJ2-6; size: .; CDR3: CASRTGAGANVLTF; DNA: TGTGCCAGCAGGACAGGGGCTGGGGCCAACGTCCTGACTTTC
V: TRBV1; D: .; length: 15; J: TRBJ2-2; size: .; CDR3: CTSSQNPLCTGELFF; DNA: TGCACCAGCAGCCAAAACCCCCTATGCACCGGGGAGCTGTTTTTT
V: TRBV19; D: .; length: 14; J: TRBJ1-1; size: .; CDR3: CASSLRGLNTEAFF; DNA: TGTGCCAGTAGCCTACGAGGCCTGAACACTGAAGCTTTCTTT
V: TRBV6-5; D: TRBD1; length: 15; J: TRBJ1-4; size: .; CDR3: CASRGGRGVDEKLFF; DNA: TGTGCCAGCAGAGGGGGCAGGGGAGTAGACGAAAAACTGTTTTTT
V: TRBV6-6; D: .; length: 15; J: TRBJ1-5; size: .; CDR3: CASSTTEIGNQPQHF; DNA: TGTGCCAGCAGTACGACAGAAATTGGCAATCAGCCCCAGCATTTT
V: TRBV7-8; D: .; length: 13; J: TRBJ2-3; size: .; CDR3: CASSSEGWDTQYF; DNA: TGTGCCAGCAGCTCTGAGGGATGGGATACGCAGTATTTT
V: TRBV13; D: TRBD1; length: 15; J: TRBJ2-3; size: .; CDR3: CASSFGRGHTDTQYF; DNA: TGTGCCAGCAGCTTCGGCAGGGGGCACACAGATACGCAGTATTTT
V: TRBV6-5; D: .; length: 13; J: TRBJ1-2; size: .; CDR3: CASSPGVNYGYTF; DNA: TGTGCCAGCAGCCCAGGGGTTAACTATGGCTACACCTTC
V: TRBV9; D: TRBD1; length: 14; J: TRBJ1-2; size: .; CDR3: CASSVETGYGSYTF; DNA: TGTGCCAGCAGCGTAGAGACAGGGTATGGGAGCTACACCTTC
V: TRBV2; D: TRBD2; length: 21; J: TRBJ2-3; size: .; CDR3: CASSERDSSLSGRPRTDTQYF; DNA: TGTGCCAGCAGTGAAAGGGACTCCTCCCTTAGCGGGAGGCCGCGCACAGATACGCAGTATTTT
V: TRBV5-1; D: TRBD1; length: 16; J: TRBJ1-3; size: once; CDR3: CASTPGQGHSGNTIYF; DNA: TGCGCCAGCACCCCGGGACAGGGCCACTCTGGAAACACCATATATTTT
V: TRBV28; D: TRBD2; length: 17; J: TRBJ2-3; size: .; CDR3: CASSLDRTSGGGDTQYF; DNA: TGTGCCAGCAGTCTAGACAGAACTAGCGGAGGGGGAGATACGCAGTATTTT
V: TRBV7-9; D: .; length: 15; J: TRBJ1-4; size: .; CDR3: CASSFRFRGDEKLFF; DNA: TGTGCCAGCAGCTTTCGGTTCCGGGGAGATGAAAAACTGTTTTTT
V: TRBV5-1; D: TRBD1; length: 16; J: TRBJ1-4; size: .; CDR3: CASSSAMTGTGEKLFF; DNA: TGCGCCAGCAGCTCAGCCATGACCGGGACAGGGGAAAAACTGTTTTTT
V: TRBV30; D: TRBD1; length: 14; J: TRBJ2-7; size: .; CDR3: CAWSVQGGPIEQYF; DNA: TGTGCCTGGAGTGTACAGGGGGGCCCGATCGAGCAGTACTTC
V: TRBV7-6; D: .; length: 15; J: TRBJ2-3; size: .; CDR3: CASSSNPIPQDTQYF; DNA: TGTGCCAGCAGCTCCAACCCTATACCCCAAGATACGCAGTATTTT
V: TRBV2; D: .; length: 13; J: TRBJ1-1; size: once; CDR3: CASRRAPGAEAFF; DNA: TGTGCCAGCAGACGGGCCCCAGGGGCTGAAGCTTTCTTT
V: TRBV28; D: TRBD1; length: 15; J: TRBJ1-1; size: .; CDR3: CASSPSGQGHTEAFF; DNA: TGTGCCAGCAGTCCATCGGGACAGGGGCACACTGAAGCTTTCTTT
V: TRBV20-1; D: .; length: 11; J: TRBJ2-3; size: .; CDR3: CSARYRDTQYF; DNA: TGCAGTGCTAGATATAGAGATACGCAGTATTTT
V: TRBV30; D: .; length: 14; J: TRBJ2-2; size: .; CDR3: CAWIRTGGAGELFF; DNA: TGTGCCTGGATAAGGACAGGAGGGGCCGGGGAGCTGTTTTTT
V: TRBV7-2; D: .; length: 13; J: TRBJ1-2; size: .; CDR3: CASSFDGGYGYTF; DNA: TGTGCCAGCAGCTTCGACGGCGGCTATGGCTACACCTTC
V: TRBV30; D: .; length: 16; J: TRBJ1-3; size: .; CDR3: CAWSPTKPTSGNTIYF; DNA: TGTGCCTGGAGCCCGACAAAGCCGACCTCTGGAAACACCATATATTTT
V: TRBV6-6; D: .; length: 16; J: TRBJ2-6; size: .; CDR3: CASSRVRDSGANVLTF; DNA: TGTGCCAGCAGTCGTGTCAGGGACTCTGGGGCCAACGTCCTGACTTTC
V: TRBV2; D: .; length: 14; J: TRBJ2-7; size: .; CDR3: CASIGKDGSYEQYF; DNA: TGTGCCAGCATCGGGAAGGACGGCTCCTACGAGCAGTACTTC
V: TRBV4-2; D: .; length: 15; J: TRBJ2-1; size: .; CDR3: CASSQDSASGSEQFF; DNA: TGTGCCAGCAGCCAAGATTCGGCTAGTGGTAGTGAGCAGTTCTTC
V: TRBV6-1; D: TRBD1; length: 13; J: TRBJ1-1; size: .; CDR3: CASSGQGWTEAFF; DNA: TGTGCCAGCAGCGGACAGGGATGGACTGAAGCTTTCTTT
V: TRBV7-2; D: TRBD2; length: 14; J: TRBJ2-7; size: .; CDR3: CASSLSGGRNEQYF; DNA: TGTGCCAGCAGCTTAAGCGGGGGTCGGAACGAGCAGTACTTC
V: TRBV10-3; D: TRBD1; length: 14; J: TRBJ2-7; size: .; CDR3: CAIRGDRGAHEQYF; DNA: TGTGCCATCAGGGGGGACAGGGGGGCCCACGAGCAGTACTTC
V: TRBV11-2; D: TRBD2; length: 16; J: TRBJ2-1; size: .; CDR3: CASSPGTSGVYNEQFF; DNA: TGTGCCAGCAGCCCGGGGACTAGCGGGGTCTACAATGAGCAGTTCTTC
V: TRBV5-4; D: .; length: 15; J: TRBJ2-3; size: .; CDR3: CASSSNRQPAGTQYF; DNA: TGTGCCAGCAGCTCGAACCGACAGCCGGCCGGTACGCAGTATTTT
V: TRBV5-1; D: .; length: 14; J: TRBJ1-1; size: .; CDR3: CASSPGGSYTEAFF; DNA: TGCGCCAGCAGCCCTGGAGGGTCGTACACTGAAGCTTTCTTT
V: TRBV18; D: .; length: 13; J: TRBJ2-7; size: .; CDR3: CASSPSASYEQYF; DNA: TGTGCCAGCTCACCGAGCGCCTCCTACGAGCAGTACTTC
V: TRBV5-6; D: .; length: 12; J: TRBJ2-7; size: .; CDR3: CASSSWGREQYF; DNA: TGTGCCAGCAGCTCCTGGGGGAGGGAGCAGTACTTC
V: TRBV7-9; D: .; length: 12; J: TRBJ2-7; size: once; CDR3: CASSQQGYEQYF; DNA: TGTGCCAGCAGCCAACAGGGTTACGAGCAGTACTTC
V: TRBV6-6; D: TRBD1; length: 14; J: TRBJ1-4; size: .; CDR3: CASSYLTGVEKLFF; DNA: TGTGCCAGCAGTTATCTTACAGGGGTTGAAAAACTGTTTTTT
V: TRBV5-1; D: TRBD1; length: 15; J: TRBJ2-7; size: once; CDR3: CASSPGQGLSYEQYF; DNA: TGCGCCAGCAGCCCGGGACAGGGTCTTTCCTACGAGCAGTACTTC
V: TRBV19; D: TRBD1; length: 16; J: TRBJ2-7; size: .; CDR3: CASSIEWDRSREEQYF; DNA: TGTGCCAGTAGTATAGAGTGGGACAGGTCCCGGGAAGAGCAGTACTTC
V: TRBV6-1; D: .; length: 13; J: TRBJ1-4; size: .; CDR3: CASTSRAAEKLFF; DNA: TGTGCCAGTACTAGTCGGGCAGCTGAAAAACTGTTTTTT
V: TRBV11-1; D: TRBD2; length: 15; J: TRBJ2-1; size: .; CDR3: CASSLVRAGAGEQFF; DNA: TGTGCCAGCAGCTTGGTGCGAGCGGGAGCGGGGGAGCAGTTCTTC
V: TRBV9; D: .; length: 16; J: TRBJ1-3; size: .; CDR3: CASSVLQGGSGNTIYF; DNA: TGTGCCAGCAGCGTATTGCAGGGAGGATCTGGAAACACCATATATTTT
V: TRBV29-1; D: .; length: 13; J: TRBJ1-1; size: .; CDR3: CSASLGLATEAFF; DNA: TGCAGCGCGAGCTTGGGCCTTGCCACTGAAGCTTTCTTT
V: TRBV5-1; D: .; length: 15; J: TRBJ1-1; size: .; CDR3: CASSSGQPRNTEAFF; DNA: TGCGCCAGCAGCTCCGGACAGCCCAGGAACACTGAAGCTTTCTTT
V: TRBV9; D: .; length: 15; J: TRBJ2-2; size: .; CDR3: CASSVEEFYTGELFF; DNA: TGTGCCAGCAGCGTAGAAGAGTTTTACACCGGGGAGCTGTTTTTT
V: TRBV6-1; D: TRBD1; length: 14; J: TRBJ1-2; size: .; CDR3: CASSEVVGTDGYTF; DNA: TGTGCCAGCAGTGAAGTAGTCGGGACAGATGGCTACACCTTC
V: TRBV6-1; D: TRBD2; length: 20; J: TRBJ2-5; size: .; CDR3: CASSELIFGLVGGNEETQYF; DNA: TGTGCCAGCAGTGAACTCATCTTCGGACTAGTGGGGGGAAACGAAGAGACCCAGTACTTC
V: TRBV5-1; D: TRBD1; length: 18; J: TRBJ2-7; size: .; CDR3: CASSLGPRGTGATYEQYF; DNA: TGCGCCAGCAGCTTGGGGCCGAGGGGGACAGGAGCAACCTACGAGCAGTACTTC
V: TRBV29-1; D: .; length: 12; J: TRBJ1-2; size: .; CDR3: CSVGQATDGYTF; DNA: TGCAGCGTTGGACAGGCGACCGATGGCTACACCTTC
V: TRBV5-1; D: .; length: 15; J: TRBJ1-2; size: .; CDR3: CASSLGWSEIYGYTF; DNA: TGCGCCAGCAGCTTGGGTTGGAGCGAGATCTATGGCTACACCTTC
V: TRBV28; D: TRBD1; length: 13; J: TRBJ2-7; size: .; CDR3: CASNRDRAYEQYF; DNA: TGTGCCAGCAATCGGGACAGAGCCTACGAGCAGTACTTC
V: TRBV7-2; D: TRBD2; length: 15; J: TRBJ2-3; size: .; CDR3: CASRKGGREMDTQYF; DNA: TGTGCCAGCAGGAAGGGCGGGAGGGAGATGGATACGCAGTATTTT
V: TRBV6-1; D: TRBD2; length: 14; J: TRBJ2-4; size: .; CDR3: CASTLAGMSNIQYF; DNA: TGTGCCAGCACCCTAGCGGGAATGTCGAACATTCAGTACTTC
V: TRBV28; D: .; length: 15; J: TRBJ1-2; size: .; CDR3: CASSLRRLSSYGYTF; DNA: TGTGCCAGCAGTTTACGAAGACTGAGTTCCTATGGCTACACCTTC